The T cell receptor beta chain under discussion was sequenced for a study of Graves' ophthalmopathy and Graves' hyperthyroidism. The sequenced template was RNA, covering the TCR beta CDR3 region. Investigators did first-round RT-PCR with HTBI primers, then second-round multiplex PCR. Via MiXCR, TCRdb re-called the multiplex PCR reads, giving one row per CDR3 protein. Of hundreds of thousands of distinct CDR3 sequences in the sample, over 40% are singletons; the top ten hold about 3.3%. This clonotype was counted a few times. The CDR3 sequence is 13 residues long. The germline V gene encodes CDR1 SGHRS and CDR2 YFSETQ. V lost 4 bases and J lost 7, with 12 bases in between. PBMCs were obtained from 10 ml of fresh peripheral blood.

The TCR originated in an adult man with Graves' ophthalmopathy. The V and J genes are TRBV5-1 and TRBJ1-5; maybe TRBD1 (6 bases). What was sequenced was peripheral blood. Here the CDR3 reads CASSQGIGQPQHF. CDR3 DNA sequence: TGCGCCAGCAGCCAGGGGATAGGGCAGCCCCAGCATTTT.